Below are 21 T cell receptor beta chains sequenced from a single sample in a study of CD8 T cells in ankylosing spondylitis. MiXCR, applied by TCRdb to the 5' RACE reads, yields one record per CDR3 protein. The sample shows almost 250,000 distinct CDR3 sequences, 30% to 40% of them seen only once. The specimen sequenced was blood, either unsorted or a sorted T cell fraction (not recorded which). The receptors were gathered from a male donor with ankylosing spondylitis or in good health (not recorded which).

This clonotype has just a few counts. The rearrangement links TRBV3-1 to TRBJ2-3; 7 bases align to TRBD1. Germline trimming cut 4 bases from V and 2 bases from J; bases unmatched to any gene: 6. This CDR3 contains 15 residues. Germline CDR1 and CDR2: LGHDT and YNNKEL (reference sequence). DNA of the CDR3: TGTGCCAGCAGCCGAAGACAGGGCGTCACAGATACGCAGTATTTT. Translating it yields CASSRRQGVTDTQYF.

This clonotype was observed a handful of times. This chain joins TRBV7-9 and TRBJ2-7; no reliable D call. Trimming took 3 bases from V and 1 from J, leaving 13 bases between them. This CDR3 has 15 amino acids. Germline V CDR1 and CDR2: SEHNR, FQNEAQ (reference sequence). The chain's CDR3 is CASSLPEGGSYEQYF. The DNA for the CDR3 is TGTGCCAGCAGCTTGCCCGAAGGTGGGTCCTACGAGCAGTACTTC.

This chain uses TRBV9 with TRBJ2-3; 8 bases align to TRBD1. V was pared by 2 bases and J by 5 bases, with 10 bases of the junction left unmatched. The germline V gene has CDR1 SGDLS and CDR2 YYNGEE. The CDR3 loop spans 16 amino acids. DNA of the CDR3: TGTGCCAGCAGCGTCACGGTCCAGGGGGCAGGAGATACGCAGTATTTT. It translates to CASSVTVQGAGDTQYF.

This clonotype has only a few counts. The gene calls are TRBV20-1 and TRBJ2-7; D uncertain. Per the germline V gene, CDR1 is DFQATT and CDR2 is SNEGSKA (reference sequence). With 0 bases removed from V and 3 bases from J, the gap between germline ends came to 12 bases. This CDR3 contains 14 residues. The CDR3 sequence: CSARDLVGIYEQYF. CDR3 DNA: TGCAGTGCTAGAGATTTGGTTGGGATCTACGAGCAGTACTTC.

V is TRBV7-9 and J is TRBJ1-3; the D gene is possibly TRBD1 (6 bases). The V end was cut by 5 bases, the J end by 1 base, with 18 bases between. The germline CDR1 and CDR2 sequences are SEHNR and FQNEAQ (reference sequence). The CDR3 sequence is 17 residues long. CDR3 region: CASSQPQGRVSGNTIYF. CDR3 in DNA: TGTGCCAGCAGCCAACCACAGGGCCGAGTATCTGGAAACACCATATATTTT.

The chain joins TRBV5-4 to TRBJ2-1; 10 positions agree with TRBD2. Germline V gene sequence: CDR1 SGHNT, CDR2 YYREEE (reference sequence). Trimming took 4 bases from V and 4 from J; bases not matched to a gene: 5. The CDR3 is 15 residues long. CDR3 in DNA: TGTGCCAGCAGCCGGGGGACTAGCGATTACAATGAGCAGTTCTTC. Translating it yields CASSRGTSDYNEQFF.

The chain recombines TRBV11-2 with TRBJ2-5, with a weak D call TRBD2 (6 bases). V was pared by 1 base and J by 0 bases, with 9 bases between. The germline gives CDR1 SGHAT, CDR2 FQNNGV. The CDR3 sequence is 15 residues long. The CDR3 DNA follows: TGTGCCAGCAGCTTAGTTGGGGGGAACCAAGAGACCCAGTACTTC. It codes for CASSLVGGNQETQYF.

This chain's CDR3 is CASSFSNSGNTIYF. CDR3 bases: TGTGCCAGCAGTTTCTCGAACTCTGGAAACACCATATATTTT. The chain is built from TRBV28 and TRBJ1-3, with unresolved D. Germline CDR1 is MDHEN and CDR2 is SYDVKM. Deletions cut 3 bases from V and 0 bases from J, with 6 bases between. CDR3 size: 14 residues.

This chain joins TRBV7-2 and TRBJ2-7; TRBD1 is a possible D gene (6 bases). Germline V gives CDR1 SGHTA, CDR2 FQGNSA. V lost 0 bases, J lost 6 bases, and 9 bases lay in between. CDR3 size: 13 residues. DNA for the CDR3: TGTGCCAGCAGCTTAGCGCCAGGGGCCGAGCAGTACTTC. Protein sequence: CASSLAPGAEQYF.

J is TRBJ2-1 and V is TRBV15; 7 positions match TRBD2. The CDR3 consists of 16 residues. J was trimmed by 4 bases and V by 5 bases; bases with no gene match: 11. The germline CDR1 and CDR2 sequences are LNHNV and YYDKDF (reference sequence). This CDR3 is CATSRGREGGYNEQFF. CDR3 coding DNA: TGTGCCACCAGCCGGGGCAGGGAGGGAGGATACAATGAGCAGTTCTTC.

This clonotype was picked up one time. The chain recombines TRBV18 with TRBJ2-1, with 7 positions matching TRBD2. This CDR3 is built from 15 residues. V lost 3 bases, J lost 6 bases, and 8 bases stayed unmatched. CDR1 and CDR2 from the germline V gene are KGHSH and LQKENI. The CDR3: CASSPRQGGVNEQFF. CDR3 bases: TGTGCCAGCTCACCGCGGCAGGGAGGGGTCAATGAGCAGTTCTTC.

This clonotype came up a few times. The chain has TRBV15 and TRBJ2-3; 9 nucleotides agree with TRBD2. The J segment lost 4 bases and the V segment lost 3 bases, leaving 5 bases of the junction unmatched. Germline V gene lookup returns CDR1 LNHNV and CDR2 YYDKDF (reference sequence). The length of the CDR3 is 15 residues. CDR3 sequence: CATSRGGGAADTQYF. CDR3 DNA sequence: TGTGCCACCAGCAGGGGCGGGGGGGCCGCAGATACGCAGTATTTT.

Only a few counts were recorded for this clonotype. V usage is TRBV27 and J usage is TRBJ2-1, with 8 bases matching TRBD2. The V gene's germline CDR1 is MNHEY and CDR2 SMNVEV (reference sequence). The CDR3 is 18 amino acids. The V and J ends lost 6 bases and 6 bases, in that order; junction bases with no gene match: 19. The CDR3 DNA sequence: TGTGCCAGCAGCCCCTGGGGGCGCGAGGGACTAGTCGCCAATGAGCAGTTCTTC. It is translated as CASSPWGREGLVANEQFF.

This clonotype was seen a handful of times. The V gene is TRBV6-5, the J gene TRBJ2-3; the D gene could be TRBD1 or TRBD2 (5 bases each). The CDR3 is 15 residues long. With 3 bases removed from V and 8 bases from J, the gap between germline ends came to 18 bases. Germline-derived CDR1 and CDR2 are MNHEY and SVGAGI. The CDR3 sequence is CASSYGTTTTITQYF. Written as DNA, the CDR3 is TGTGCCAGCAGTTATGGGACGACCACTACCATTACGCAGTATTTT.

The V gene is TRBV29-1, the J gene TRBJ2-5; D tentatively fits TRBD1 or TRBD2 (5 bases each). This CDR3 spans 14 amino acids. V lost 7 bases to trimming and J lost 0 bases, with 15 bases between them. Looked up from germline, CDR1 is SQVTM and CDR2 is ANQGSEA. The CDR3 sequence is CSGWDPRYQETQYF. CDR3 nucleotide sequence: TGCAGCGGCTGGGACCCACGGTACCAAGAGACCCAGTACTTC.

The sample holds many counts of this clonotype. V is TRBV7-2 and J is TRBJ2-3, with no clear D. Per the germline V gene, CDR1 is SGHTA and CDR2 is FQGNSA. The CDR3 totals 12 residues. V gave up 5 bases and J gave up 9 bases, with 12 bases separating them. The CDR3 here is CASSGFRRTQYF. In nucleotides, the CDR3 is TGTGCCAGCAGCGGATTTCGTAGGACGCAGTATTTT.

This rearrangement joins TRBV29-1 to TRBJ2-7; 7 positions match TRBD1. CDR1 and CDR2 from the germline V gene are SQVTM and ANQGSEA. J lost 9 bases, V lost 1 base, and 15 bases had no gene match. The CDR3 covers 15 residues. The CDR3 region has the DNA TGCAGCGTTGAAGGAAGTAAGAGACAGGGATCTGCGCAGTACTTC. This gives the protein CSVEGSKRQGSAQYF.

J is TRBJ1-2 and V is TRBV20-1, with a possible D match to TRBD1 (5 bases). CDR1 DFQATT and CDR2 SNEGSKA come from the germline V gene (reference sequence). The V and J ends lost 3 bases and 0 bases respectively, with 14 bases between them. The CDR3 length is 15 residues. In DNA form, the CDR3 reads TGCAGTGCTAGTGGGGGGGGACCTGCTAACTATGGCTACACCTTC. Its protein is CSASGGGPANYGYTF.

This clonotype was picked up a small number of times. This chain links TRBV7-7 with TRBJ2-1; D might be TRBD2 (6 bases). From germline, CDR1 is SSHAT and CDR2 FNYEAQ (reference sequence). This CDR3 region has 13 residues. V was pared by 5 bases and J by 10 bases, with 15 bases between. The CDR3 spells CASSPTDGGEQFF. As DNA, the CDR3 is TGTGCCAGCAGCCCAACGGATGGGGGGGAGCAGTTCTTC.

The chain uses TRBV29-1 and TRBJ2-3, with 7 bases aligning to TRBD1. Germline V gene lookup returns CDR1 SQVTM and CDR2 ANQGSEA. The length of the CDR3 is 15 residues. V trimming: 3 bases; J trimming: 2 bases; junction bases outside the gene matches: 8. The CDR3 spells CSVEPGQLNTDTQYF. The CDR3 nucleotides are TGCAGCGTTGAGCCGGGACAGTTAAACACAGATACGCAGTATTTT.

The rearrangement joins TRBV20-1 to TRBJ1-3; the D gene is possibly TRBD1 (5 bases). CDR1 and CDR2 from the germline V gene are DFQATT and SNEGSKA (reference sequence). This CDR3 comprises 14 residues. Trimming took 6 bases from V and 0 from J, leaving 12 bases between them. CDR3 amino acids: CSARQSSSGNTIYF. For the CDR3, the DNA is TGCAGTGCCAGACAGTCTAGCTCTGGAAACACCATATATTTT.